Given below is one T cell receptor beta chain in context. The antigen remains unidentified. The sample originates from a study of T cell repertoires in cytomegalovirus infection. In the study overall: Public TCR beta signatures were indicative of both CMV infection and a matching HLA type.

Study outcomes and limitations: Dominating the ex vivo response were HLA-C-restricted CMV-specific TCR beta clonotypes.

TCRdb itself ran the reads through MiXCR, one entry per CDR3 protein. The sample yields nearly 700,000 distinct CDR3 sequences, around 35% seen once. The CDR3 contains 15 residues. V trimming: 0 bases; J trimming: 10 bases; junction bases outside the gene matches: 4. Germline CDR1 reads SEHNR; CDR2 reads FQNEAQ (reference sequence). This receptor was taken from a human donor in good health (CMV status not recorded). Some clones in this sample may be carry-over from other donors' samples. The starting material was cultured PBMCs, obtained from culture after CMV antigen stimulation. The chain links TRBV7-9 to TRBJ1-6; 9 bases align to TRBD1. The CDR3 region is CASSLAGTGKSPLHF. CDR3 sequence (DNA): TGTGCCAGCAGCTTAGCGGGGACAGGGAAATCACCCCTCCACTTT. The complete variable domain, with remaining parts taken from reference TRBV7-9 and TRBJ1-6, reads DTGVSQNPRHKITKRGQNVTFRCDPISEHNRLYWYRQTLGQGPEFLTYFQNEAQLEKSRLLSDRFSAERPKGSFSTLEIQRTEQGDSAMYLCASSLAGTGKSPLHFGNGTRLTVT.